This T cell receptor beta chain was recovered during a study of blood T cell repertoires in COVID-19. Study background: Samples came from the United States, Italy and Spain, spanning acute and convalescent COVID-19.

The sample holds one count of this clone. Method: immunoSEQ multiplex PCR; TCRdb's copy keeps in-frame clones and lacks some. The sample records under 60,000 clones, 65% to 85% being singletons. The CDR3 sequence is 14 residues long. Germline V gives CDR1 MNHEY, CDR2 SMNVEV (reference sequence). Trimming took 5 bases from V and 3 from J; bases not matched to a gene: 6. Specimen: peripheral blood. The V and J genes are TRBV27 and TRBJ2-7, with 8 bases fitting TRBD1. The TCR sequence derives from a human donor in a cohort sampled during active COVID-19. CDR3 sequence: CASSLQGALYEQYF. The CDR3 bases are TGTGCCAGCAGTCTCCAGGGGGCTCTCTACGAGCAGTACTTC.